The T cell receptor (beta chain) under discussion was sequenced for a study of breast tumors, draining lymph nodes, adjacent tissues. From the multiplex PCR reads, TCRdb called clonotypes with MiXCR, one entry per CDR3 protein. The data contain some 200,000 distinct CDR3 sequences, roughly 29% of them seen just once; the ten biggest clones take up 4.3%. Axillary draining lymph nodes of breast cancer patients supplied the node samples. The CDR3 is 16 amino acids. Germline lookup yields CDR1 SNHLY and CDR2 FYNNEI. V trimming: 6 bases; J trimming: 2 bases; junction bases outside the gene matches: 9. The source of this sequence is a female donor with breast cancer. Some clones in this sample may be carry-over from other donors' samples. Sequenced: axillary lymph node tissue. This sequence joins TRBV2 and TRBJ2-5, with 10 bases lining up with TRBD2. The CDR3 loop reads CASRAGLAVGQETQYF. In DNA form, the CDR3 reads TGTGCCAGCAGGGCCGGACTAGCGGTGGGGCAAGAGACCCAGTACTTC.